The sequence of this TCR beta chain was determined in a study of cytomegalovirus exposure and HLA in healthy donors. In the study overall: HLA-typed donors contributed around 88 million unique TCRs, which were held in an early data release.

The PCR ran on 60 Vbeta and 13 Jbeta primers. The table came from immunoSEQ multiplex PCR; TCRdb's copy has only in-frame clones and leaves some out. The specimen's table records 35,000 to 45,000 clones. Study observations and caveats: Judged likely to be a sequencing artifact was a cluster of highly shared sequence variants. In a later analysis, the majority of CMV-associated beta chains seemingly showed HLA restriction.

The CDR3 is 14 residues long. CDR1 is SGHRS, CDR2 YFSETQ, per germline. Deletions cut 0 bases from V and 4 bases from J, with 7 bases between. Turning to this clone: Its cognate antigen is unknown.

The rearrangement uses TRBV5-1 and TRBJ1-4; D is ambiguous. Sequenced: PBMCs. The source is a man aged 40-55 years in good health and CMV-seropositive. Here the CDR3 reads CASSLDSNNEKLFF. The CDR3 nucleotides are TGCGCCAGCAGCTTGGACTCGAATAATGAAAAACTGTTTTTT.